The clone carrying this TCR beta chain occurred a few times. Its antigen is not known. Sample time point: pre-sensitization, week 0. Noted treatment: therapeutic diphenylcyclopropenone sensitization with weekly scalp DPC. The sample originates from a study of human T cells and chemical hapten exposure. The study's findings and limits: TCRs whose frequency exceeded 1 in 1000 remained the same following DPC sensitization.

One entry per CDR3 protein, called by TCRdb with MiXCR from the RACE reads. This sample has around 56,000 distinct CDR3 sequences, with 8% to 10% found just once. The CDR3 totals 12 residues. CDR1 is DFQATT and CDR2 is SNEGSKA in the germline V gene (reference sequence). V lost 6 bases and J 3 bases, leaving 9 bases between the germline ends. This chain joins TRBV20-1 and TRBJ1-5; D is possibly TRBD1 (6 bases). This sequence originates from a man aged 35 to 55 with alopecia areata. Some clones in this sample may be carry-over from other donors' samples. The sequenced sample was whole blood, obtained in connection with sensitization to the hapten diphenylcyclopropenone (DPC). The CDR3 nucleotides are TGCAGTGCCGGGGACATCAATCAGCCCCAGCATTTT. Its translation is CSAGDINQPQHF.